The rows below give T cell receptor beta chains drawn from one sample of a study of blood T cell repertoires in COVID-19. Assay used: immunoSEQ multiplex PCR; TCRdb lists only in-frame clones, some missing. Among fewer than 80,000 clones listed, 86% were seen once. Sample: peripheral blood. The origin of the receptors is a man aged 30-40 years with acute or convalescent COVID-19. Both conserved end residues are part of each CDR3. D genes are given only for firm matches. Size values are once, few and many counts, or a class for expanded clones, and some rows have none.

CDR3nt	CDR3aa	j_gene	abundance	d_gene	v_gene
TGCGCCAGCAGCTTGGAGGCTAGCGGGAGTAATGAGCAGTTCTTC	CASSLEASGSNEQFF	TRBJ2-1	.	TRBD2	TRBV5-1
TGTGCCAGCAGCGCGGCGCGGGGTTCCTACGAGCAGTACTTC	CASSAARGSYEQYF	TRBJ2-7	.	.	TRBV3-1/TRBV3-2
TGTGCCAGCAGCTTGGATCACCGATCCCAGCGGGAGGGAGAGACCCAGTACTTC	CASSLDHRSQREGETQYF	TRBJ2-5	.	TRBD2	TRBV5-5
TGCAGCGTTGAACGTCCGGGACAGGGGGATAATGGCTACACCTTC	CSVERPGQGDNGYTF	TRBJ1-2	.	TRBD1	TRBV29-1
TGTGCCAGCAGCTTCGGGGGGAGAAGCACAGATACGCAGTATTTT	CASSFGGRSTDTQYF	TRBJ2-3	.	TRBD2	TRBV5-5
TGTGCCACCAGCAGAGCCCCAGGTTCTACTGCTCTAAACAATGAGCAGTTCTTC	CATSRAPGSTALNNEQFF	TRBJ2-1	few	.	TRBV15
TGTGCCAGCAGCCCCCGGGGGGCAAGCAATCAGCCCCAGCATTTT	CASSPRGASNQPQHF	TRBJ1-5	few	.	TRBV6-6
TGTGCCATCAGACCCGGGACAGTGAACACTGAAGCTTTCTTT	CAIRPGTVNTEAFF	TRBJ1-1	.	TRBD1	TRBV10-3
TGTGCCAGCAGTCGCCAGGGCATTACTCAGCCCCAGCATTTT	CASSRQGITQPQHF	TRBJ1-5	.	.	TRBV6-6
TGTGCCACCAGTGACTCACAGGGACCCCTTGGAAACACCATATATTTT	CATSDSQGPLGNTIYF	TRBJ1-3	once	.	TRBV24-1
TGTGCCAGCTCAGCGAAAGGGGGCTCTGGGGCCAACGTCCTGACTTTC	CASSAKGGSGANVLTF	TRBJ2-6	.	.	TRBV18
TGTGCCAGCAGTCCCCGAGGACAGATCAAGACTGAAGCTTTCTTT	CASSPRGQIKTEAFF	TRBJ1-1	.	.	TRBV6-2/TRBV6-3
TGTGCCACCAGCAGAGGGGGCTCAGGGGATCAGCCCCAGCATTTT	CATSRGGSGDQPQHF	TRBJ1-5	once	.	TRBV15
TGTGCCAGCAGTGAAAACAGGGCAAACGAGCAGTACTTC	CASSENRANEQYF	TRBJ2-7	.	.	TRBV2
TGCAGCGTTGTGGTACAGGCTAACTATGGCTACACCTTC	CSVVVQANYGYTF	TRBJ1-2	.	.	TRBV29-1
TGCGCCAGCAGAGGTACGGGAGAACAGTTGCTTTTCTCTGGGGCCAACGTCCTGACTTTC	CASRGTGEQLLFSGANVLTF	TRBJ2-6	.	.	TRBV10-1
TGTGCCAGCAGGTGGACAGACAAGAACACTGAAGCTTTCTTT	CASRWTDKNTEAFF	TRBJ1-1	.	.	TRBV6-5
TGTGCCAGCAGTTCCGGGACAGGGACCGTTCTCTCTGGGGCCAACGTCCTGACTTTC	CASSSGTGTVLSGANVLTF	TRBJ2-6	.	TRBD1	TRBV5-5
TGCGCCAGCAGAAACACAGCTAACTATGGCTACACCTTC	CASRNTANYGYTF	TRBJ1-2	.	.	TRBV5-1
TGTGCCAGCAGCTTTCGGGGGGCTAATGGCTACACCTTC	CASSFRGANGYTF	TRBJ1-2	.	.	TRBV7-8
TGTGCCAGCAGTTTTGCCCGCAAGGGTCAGGGAAGCACCGGGGAGCTGTTTTTT	CASSFARKGQGSTGELFF	TRBJ2-2	.	.	TRBV27
TGTGCCAGCAGCGTAGTGGCAGAAGGAAACACCATATATTTT	CASSVVAEGNTIYF	TRBJ1-3	.	.	TRBV9
TGTGCCATCAGTGGGACCACAGCAGGGTTGTGGGAGACCCAGTACTTC	CAISGTTAGLWETQYF	TRBJ2-5	.	.	TRBV10-3
TGTGCCAGCAGCTTATGGGCTAGCGGGGGGAATGAGCAGTTCTTC	CASSLWASGGNEQFF	TRBJ2-1	.	TRBD2	TRBV7-9
TGCGCCAGCAAGCGACAGTCTGGGGCCAACGTCCTGACTTTC	CASKRQSGANVLTF	TRBJ2-6	.	.	TRBV10-2
TGTGCCACCAGAGACAGACCGCCCAGGCTAGCCTACGAGCAGTACTTC	CATRDRPPRLAYEQYF	TRBJ2-7	.	.	TRBV14
TGTGCCAGCAGCCAAGGGCAGCGTGGCTACACCTTC	CASSQGQRGYTF	TRBJ1-2	.	.	TRBV3-1/TRBV3-2
TGCGCCAGCAGCTGGACCGGGACAGGGCATTATGAGCAGTTCTTC	CASSWTGTGHYEQFF	TRBJ2-1	.	TRBD1	TRBV5-1
TGTGCCAGCAACGACAGGGCGGCGAACACTGAAGCTTTCTTT	CASNDRAANTEAFF	TRBJ1-1	.	TRBD1	TRBV27
TGTGCCAGCAGCTCCCTTGACAGAATTAATGAAAAACTGTTTTTT	CASSSLDRINEKLFF	TRBJ1-4	.	.	TRBV5-6
TGTGCCAGCAGTCGGTTAGGGGATAATGAAAAACTGTTTTTT	CASSRLGDNEKLFF	TRBJ1-4	.	.	TRBV25-1
TGTGCCAGCGGATCAATAGACAGGGTGAACGAGCAGTACTTC	CASGSIDRVNEQYF	TRBJ2-7	once	TRBD1	TRBV25-1
TGTGCCAGCAGCCAATACAGGGTTAGCGATGAGCAGTTCTTC	CASSQYRVSDEQFF	TRBJ2-1	once	.	TRBV14
TGTGCCAGCAGAAGAGGCGGAGTGAACACTGAAGCTTTCTTT	CASRRGGVNTEAFF	TRBJ1-1	.	.	TRBV5-4
TGTGCCAGCAGCTCCCTGGTTGTGGCTAGCGGGAGGAATATGGATACGCAGTATTTT	CASSSLVVASGRNMDTQYF	TRBJ2-3	.	TRBD2	TRBV13
TGTGCCAGCAGCGTAGAATCGTGGGGAGTGGGCGGGGAGCTGTTTTTT	CASSVESWGVGGELFF	TRBJ2-2	.	.	TRBV9
TGTGCCTGGAGTCCCGGGACAGGGGCCTACAATGAGCAGTTCTTC	CAWSPGTGAYNEQFF	TRBJ2-1	few	TRBD1	TRBV30
TGTGCCAGCAGCCGAGGAATGAACAATGAGCAGTTCTTC	CASSRGMNNEQFF	TRBJ2-1	.	.	TRBV5-4
TGTGCCACCAGTGGTCGGACTCCGGGGAACTCTGGGGCCAACGTCCTGACTTTC	CATSGRTPGNSGANVLTF	TRBJ2-6	once	.	TRBV24-1
TGTGCCAGCAGCCAAGGAAGCGGGGCCTACAATGAGCAGTTCTTC	CASSQGSGAYNEQFF	TRBJ2-1	few	TRBD2	TRBV4-2
TGTGCCAGCTCACCACCCGGGTTGGCGAACACTGAAGCTTTCTTT	CASSPPGLANTEAFF	TRBJ1-1	.	.	TRBV18
TGTGCCAGCAGCGGAACAGGGTACGACTACACCTTC	CASSGTGYDYTF	TRBJ1-2	.	.	TRBV9
TGTGCCAGCAGAGAAAGCGGCTCACCCCTCCACTTT	CASRESGSPLHF	TRBJ1-6	.	.	TRBV12-3/TRBV12-4
TGTGCCAGCAGCCTAGGACTAGAGGCGGGCTACGAGCAGTACTTC	CASSLGLEAGYEQYF	TRBJ2-7	.	TRBD2	TRBV7-9
TGTGCCAGCAAGACAGAAGTCAACACTGAAGCTTTCTTT	CASKTEVNTEAFF	TRBJ1-1	.	.	TRBV2
TGCGCCAGCAGCTTGGATGGGCAGGAGGTAGACACCATATATTTT	CASSLDGQEVDTIYF	TRBJ1-3	.	.	TRBV5-1
TGTGCCAGCACAGGGGGATCAAGCAATCAGCCCCAGCATTTT	CASTGGSSNQPQHF	TRBJ1-5	once	TRBD1	TRBV2
TGTGCCAGCAGTTATCTCTACGAGCAGTACTTC	CASSYLYEQYF	TRBJ2-7	.	.	TRBV2
TGTGCCTGGAGGATTGCGGGAGGGCCAAATACGCAGTATTTT	CAWRIAGGPNTQYF	TRBJ2-3	.	TRBD2	TRBV30
TGCAGTGCTAGTGGGGACACCCGGTCTAACTATGGCTACACCTTC	CSASGDTRSNYGYTF	TRBJ1-2	.	.	TRBV20-1
TGTGCCAGCAGTTACGGGCAGGACTCTGGAAACACCATATATTTT	CASSYGQDSGNTIYF	TRBJ1-3	once	.	TRBV6-5
TGTGCCAGCAGTGAACAGGGGGAAGGCTACACCTTC	CASSEQGEGYTF	TRBJ1-2	.	TRBD1	TRBV25-1
TGTGCCATCAGTGAGGCAGGGGCGATCTCTGGAAACACCATATATTTT	CAISEAGAISGNTIYF	TRBJ1-3	.	.	TRBV10-3
TGTGCCAGCAGCTTGACTAGCGGGAGTAGCAATGAGCAGTTCTTC	CASSLTSGSSNEQFF	TRBJ2-1	.	TRBD2	TRBV7-3
TGTGCCACCAGTAATCGGGGGGCGCATGGCTACACCTTC	CATSNRGAHGYTF	TRBJ1-2	.	.	TRBV24-1